This record concerns one TCR beta chain sequence. Its antigen is still unknown. The sample originates from a study of monozygotic twins with inflammatory bowel disease. Overall study findings and caveats: Variability in patient repertoires may have come partly from differing immunosuppressive treatments.

Total RNA input per TCR library was around 3,600 ng. Template switching appended UMIs that held a 6-nucleotide sample barcode. TCRdb re-called the 5' RACE reads; every CDR3 protein appears as one record, without DNA. With tens of thousands of distinct CDR3 sequences in the sample, the ten largest clones hold around 6.8%. Germline values: CDR1 SGHDT, CDR2 YYEEEE. This CDR3 has 17 amino acids. The chain links TRBV5-6 to TRBJ2-3; as DNA is missing, the TRBD2 call by TCRdb cannot be tested. The specimen sequenced was blood. This receptor was taken from a human donor with ulcerative colitis or Crohn's disease, or a healthy co-twin of an affected twin (not recorded which). The CDR3 loop is CASSVSGTSRDTDTQYF. Full variable domain (missing parts from reference TRBV5-6 and TRBJ2-3): DAGVTQSPTHLIKTRGQQVTLRCSPKSGHDTVSWYQQALGQGPQFIFQYYEEEERQRGNFPDRFSGHQFPNYSSELNVNALLLGDSALYLCASSVSGTSRDTDTQYFGPGTRLTVL.